These 26 T cell receptor beta chains came from one sample sequenced in a study of human T cells and chemical hapten exposure. TCRdb re-called the RACE reads through MiXCR, storing one row per CDR3 protein. Of roughly 360,000 distinct CDR3 sequences in the sample, approximately 5.1% were seen once. The time point is: patch test 1, 2 weeks after DPC sensitization. The treatment denotes: therapeutic diphenylcyclopropenone sensitization with weekly scalp DPC. The sequenced sample was whole blood, obtained in connection with sensitization to the hapten diphenylcyclopropenone (DPC). The receptors derive from a woman aged 50 to 60 with alopecia areata. Some clones in this sample may be carry-over from other donors' samples.

There are a few counts of this clonotype. V and J are TRBV20-1 and TRBJ2-1; TRBD1 is a possible D gene (5 bases). CDR1 DFQATT and CDR2 SNEGSKA come from the germline V gene (reference sequence). V was clipped by 3 bases and J by 3 bases, with 6 bases between them. CDR3 length: 12 amino acids. CDR3 nucleotides: TGCAGTGCTAGGGACATCTACAATGAGCAGTTCTTC. Its protein is CSARDIYNEQFF.

The table lists this clonotype with a few counts. The chain employs TRBV5-1 and TRBJ1-4, with D unclear. The CDR3 contains 14 residues. Trimming removed 0 bases from V and 5 bases from J, with 8 bases in between. The germline gives CDR1 SGHRS, CDR2 YFSETQ. The CDR3 sequence is CASSLGPGNEKLFF. The CDR3 nucleotides read TGCGCCAGCAGCTTGGGACCGGGGAATGAAAAACTGTTTTTT. Combining the CDR3 with reference TRBV5-1 and TRBJ1-4 gives the whole variable domain KAGVTQTPRYLIKTRGQQVTLSCSPISGHRSVSWYQQTPGQGLQFLFEYFSETQRNKGNFPGRFSGRQFSNSRSEMNVSTLELGDSALYLCASSLGPGNEKLFFGSGTQLSVL.

Many counts were recorded for this clonotype. V and J are TRBV7-6 and TRBJ2-3; D is undetermined. The CDR3 spans 16 residues. The germline V gene has CDR1 SGHVS and CDR2 FNYEAQ. The V and J ends lost 5 bases and 1 base respectively, with 16 bases between them. CDR3 protein: CASSASFSRGTDTQYF. CDR3 sequence (DNA): TGTGCCAGCAGCGCCTCCTTCTCCCGCGGCACAGATACGCAGTATTTT. The full variable domain, with the rest looked up from reference TRBV7-6 and TRBJ2-3, is GAGVSQSPRYKVTKRGQDVALRCDPISGHVSLYWYRQALGQGPEFLTYFNYEAQQDKSGLPNDRFSAERPEGSISTLTIQRTEQRDSAMYRCASSASFSRGTDTQYFGPGTRLTVL.

This clonotype turned up a few times. The V gene is TRBV6-5, the J gene TRBJ1-2; 9 nucleotides agree with TRBD1. The germline CDR1 and CDR2 sequences are MNHEY and SVGAGI. With V trimmed by 2 bases and J by 6 bases, 4 bases remained unmatched. CDR3 length equals 14 residues. CDR3 sequence reads: CASSYTGTGNGYTF. The CDR3 DNA reads as TGTGCCAGCAGTTACACCGGGACAGGGAATGGCTACACCTTC.

This clonotype was detected ten times or more. The rearrangement joins TRBV29-1 to TRBJ2-7; 9 bases fit TRBD2. Unmatched junction bases numbered 10, after V lost 5 bases and J lost 2 bases. CDR3 size: 15 residues. Per the germline V gene, CDR1 is SQVTM and CDR2 is ANQGSEA. CDR3 DNA: TGCAGCGTTTCTGAAGCGGGGGGCGCGACCTACGAGCAGTACTTC. Translated: CSVSEAGGATYEQYF.

The chain joins TRBV27 to TRBJ2-7; 10 bases map to TRBD2. Germline lookup yields CDR1 MNHEY and CDR2 SMNVEV (reference sequence). The CDR3 loop spans 15 amino acids. J gave up 5 bases and V 6 bases, and 10 bases lay outside the gene matches. The CDR3: CASSSFLAGVDEQYF. CDR3 DNA: TGTGCCAGCAGCTCCTTCCTAGCGGGAGTGGACGAGCAGTACTTC.

This chain links TRBV9 with TRBJ2-5; 7 bases match TRBD2. Germline CDR1 SGDLS, CDR2 YYNGEE. There are 14 residues in the CDR3. Germline trimming cut 2 bases from V and 3 bases from J; bases unmatched to any gene: 4. CDR3 protein: CASSVGLEKETQYF. The DNA of the CDR3 is TGTGCCAGCAGCGTCGGACTAGAAAAAGAGACCCAGTACTTC.

The chain couples TRBV6-5 to TRBJ1-2; D is unclear. Looked up from germline, CDR1 is MNHEY and CDR2 is SVGAGI. Trimming stripped 7 bases from V and 7 bases from J, with 16 bases between. This CDR3 is built from 13 residues. The CDR3 region has the DNA TGTGCCAGCACCCCAGGCATCGATATTGGCTACACCTTC. This translates into CASTPGIDIGYTF.

This clonotype was recorded at least ten times. V gene TRBV7-9 combines with J gene TRBJ1-2, with D tentatively TRBD1 (5 bases). Trimming pared 2 bases from V and 8 bases from J, leaving 18 bases between. There are 15 residues in the CDR3. The germline V gene has CDR1 SEHNR and CDR2 FQNEAQ (reference sequence). The CDR3: CASSLPFGTAQGYTF. The CDR3, as DNA: TGTGCCAGCAGCTTACCCTTCGGGACGGCACAGGGCTACACCTTC.

This clonotype was recorded at least ten times. V gene TRBV27 combines with J gene TRBJ2-1; possibly TRBD2 for D (5 bases). The germline V gene has CDR1 MNHEY and CDR2 SMNVEV (reference sequence). V lost 5 bases and J 10 bases, leaving 9 bases between the germline ends. This CDR3 is 11 amino acids long. CDR3 sequence reads: CASSVAGEQFF. The CDR3 nucleotides are TGTGCCAGCAGTGTCGCGGGCGAGCAGTTCTTC.

This clonotype was observed many times. The chain links TRBV20-1 to TRBJ1-5, with D maybe TRBD1 (5 bases). CDR1 and CDR2 (germline): DFQATT, SNEGSKA (reference sequence). V was cut by 2 bases and J by 1 base, with 6 bases left in between. This CDR3 contains 13 residues. CDR3 protein: CSARSGSNQPQHF. CDR3 nucleotides: TGCAGTGCTAGATCAGGGAGCAATCAGCCCCAGCATTTT.

The chain joins TRBV18 to TRBJ1-2, with 8 bases fitting TRBD1. The CDR3 contains 14 residues. Germline-derived CDR1 and CDR2 are KGHSH and LQKENI. The J segment lost 6 bases and the V segment lost 0 bases, leaving 3 bases of the junction unmatched. The CDR3: CASSPPGQENGYTF. As DNA, the CDR3 is TGTGCCAGCTCACCACCGGGACAGGAGAATGGCTACACCTTC.

In its sample, this clonotype was seen many times. V gene TRBV15 combines with J gene TRBJ1-1; D gene ambiguous. The germline V gene has CDR1 LNHNV and CDR2 YYDKDF (reference sequence). The CDR3 sequence is 15 residues long. Deletions cut 3 bases from V and 0 bases from J, with 11 bases between. Here the CDR3 reads CATSRVRSMNTEAFF. The CDR3 coding sequence is TGTGCCACCAGCAGGGTGAGGTCGATGAACACTGAAGCTTTCTTT.

This clonotype was detected ten times or more. The rearrangement links TRBV4-3 to TRBJ2-3; D is perhaps TRBD2 (5 bases). The CDR3 covers 12 residues. Germline CDR1 reads LGHNA; CDR2 reads YSLEER. The ends were cut back, 2 bases at V and 8 bases at J, with 8 bases in the middle. The CDR3 loop reads CASSQPGGTQYF. Here the CDR3 DNA reads TGCGCCAGCAGCCAACCTGGAGGTACGCAGTATTTT.

This clonotype was observed a few times. J is TRBJ2-3 and V is TRBV13; D perhaps matches TRBD1 (6 bases). V was shortened by 4 bases and J by 7 bases, with 21 bases between the two germline ends. CDR1 is PRHDT, CDR2 FYEKMQ, per germline (reference sequence). This CDR3 is 16 amino acids long. Written as DNA, the CDR3 is TGTGCCAGCAGCTCTCATACAGGGTTCCGGAGTAATACGCAGTATTTT. It yields the protein CASSSHTGFRSNTQYF.

Only a few counts were recorded for this clonotype. V is TRBV7-9 and J is TRBJ2-3, with unresolved D. Germline CDR1 and CDR2: SEHNR and FQNEAQ (reference sequence). Trimming stripped 3 bases from V and 1 base from J, with 11 bases between. This CDR3 has 15 amino acids. The DNA for the CDR3 is TGTGCCAGCAGCTTCCACGATTGGGGCACAGATACGCAGTATTTT. This translates into CASSFHDWGTDTQYF. The variable domain in full, completed from reference TRBV7-9 and TRBJ2-3, reads DTGVSQNPRHKITKRGQNVTFRCDPISEHNRLYWYRQTLGQGPEFLTYFQNEAQLEKSRLLSDRFSAERPKGSFSTLEIQRTEQGDSAMYLCASSFHDWGTDTQYFGPGTRLTVL.

This clonotype was counted ten times or more. The chain combines TRBV2 with TRBJ1-5, with TRBD1 as a possible D gene (5 bases). V lost 7 bases to trimming and J lost 1 base, with 11 bases between them. Germline CDR1 and CDR2: SNHLY and FYNNEI. This CDR3 has 14 residues. In DNA, the CDR3 is TGTGCCAGCATGGGGGGGGGAAGCAATCAGCCCCAGCATTTT. This gives the protein CASMGGGSNQPQHF.

Many counts were recorded for this clonotype. This chain connects TRBV29-1 to TRBJ1-1; D ambiguous. Deletions cut 7 bases from V and 1 base from J, with 7 bases between. The length of the CDR3 is 11 residues. CDR1 SQVTM and CDR2 ANQGSEA come from the germline V gene. CDR3 region: CSASTNTEAFF. The CDR3 DNA sequence: TGCAGCGCCAGTACGAACACTGAAGCTTTCTTT.

This clonotype was recorded a few times. The J gene is TRBJ2-3, the V gene TRBV24-1, with 13 nucleotides matching TRBD2. From germline, CDR1 is KGHDR and CDR2 SFDVKD. The CDR3 is 18 residues long. J lost 5 bases, V lost 4 bases, and 11 bases had no gene match. DNA for the CDR3: TGTGCCACCAGTGACCCTGTACTAGCGGGAGGGCCCAGAGATACGCAGTATTTT. Protein: CATSDPVLAGGPRDTQYF.

This clonotype was counted many times. The rearrangement joins TRBV2 to TRBJ2-5; D is possibly TRBD1 (5 bases). Deletions cut 5 bases from V and 3 bases from J, with 7 bases between. Germline V lookup: CDR1 SNHLY, CDR2 FYNNEI. CDR3 size: 12 residues. The DNA of the CDR3 is TGTGCCAGCAGTACAGGTGAAGAGACCCAGTACTTC. Translated, it gives CASSTGEETQYF.

The chain uses TRBV4-1 and TRBJ1-3; tentative D call: TRBD1 (5 bases). Trimming removed 1 base at V and 3 bases at J, with 19 bases between. The CDR3 loop spans 18 amino acids. Looked up from germline, CDR1 is MGHRA and CDR2 is YSYEKL. The CDR3 is CASSQVGLRGKYGNTIYF. For the CDR3, the DNA is TGCGCCAGCAGCCAAGTTGGCCTCCGGGGCAAGTATGGAAACACCATATATTTT.

This clonotype has just a few counts. As DNA, the CDR3 is TGTGCCAGCAGTTCTCGACACGCAGGGCGGTCGCCCTACGAGCAGTACTTC. Its translation: CASSSRHAGRSPYEQYF. The chain links TRBV28 to TRBJ2-7; D perhaps matches TRBD1 (5 bases). The V end was cut by 4 bases, the J end by 2 bases, with 21 bases between. The CDR3 extends over 17 amino acids. Germline-derived CDR1 and CDR2 are MDHEN and SYDVKM.

In this sample, this clonotype turned up many times. The chain has TRBV6-5 and TRBJ2-7; D is unclear. V gave up 6 bases and J gave up 2 bases, with 14 bases separating them. The CDR3 consists of 14 residues. CDR1 and CDR2 from the germline V gene are MNHEY and SVGAGI. The CDR3 region has the DNA TGTGCCAGCAGGCTCCTCTCTTACCCCTACGAGCAGTACTTC. Residues: CASRLLSYPYEQYF.

V is TRBV28 and J is TRBJ2-5; 10 bases are shared with TRBD2. The J segment lost 5 bases and the V segment lost 9 bases, leaving 12 bases of the junction unmatched. CDR1 MDHEN and CDR2 SYDVKM come from the germline V gene. The CDR3 runs to 15 residues. The CDR3, as DNA: TGTGCCAGTAACACAATAGCGGGAGGAAAGGAGACCCAGTACTTC. Protein product: CASNTIAGGKETQYF.

Only a few counts were recorded for this clonotype. The rearrangement joins TRBV12-3 or TRBV12-4 to TRBJ2-1; the match to TRBD2 covers 7 bases. V lost 3 bases and J lost 15; bases outside the gene matches: 11. The CDR3 covers 13 residues. The CDR3 spells CASSFSGLDFRFF. CDR3 DNA sequence: TGTGCCAGCAGTTTTTCAGGACTAGATTTTCGGTTCTTC.

This clonotype was detected ten times or more. This sequence joins TRBV12-3 or TRBV12-4 and TRBJ1-5; TRBD1 agrees at 10 bases. V was clipped by 6 bases and J by 5 bases; unmatched bases: 7. The CDR3 loop spans 15 amino acids. Here the CDR3 DNA reads TGTGCCAGCAGCCCTGAGACAGGGGGCGATCAGCCCCAGCATTTT. The encoded protein is CASSPETGGDQPQHF.